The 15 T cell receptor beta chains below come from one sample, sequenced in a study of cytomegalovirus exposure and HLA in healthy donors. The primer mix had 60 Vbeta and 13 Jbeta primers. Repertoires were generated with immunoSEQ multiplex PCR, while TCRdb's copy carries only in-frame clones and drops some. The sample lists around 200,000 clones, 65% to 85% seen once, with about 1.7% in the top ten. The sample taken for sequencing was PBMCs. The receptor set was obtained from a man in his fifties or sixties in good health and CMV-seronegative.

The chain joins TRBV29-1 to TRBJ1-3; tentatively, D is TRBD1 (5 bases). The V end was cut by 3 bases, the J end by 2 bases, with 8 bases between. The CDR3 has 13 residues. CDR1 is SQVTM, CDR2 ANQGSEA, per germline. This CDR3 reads CSVDYRTGNTIYF. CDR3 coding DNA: TGCAGCGTTGACTACAGGACTGGAAACACCATATATTTT.

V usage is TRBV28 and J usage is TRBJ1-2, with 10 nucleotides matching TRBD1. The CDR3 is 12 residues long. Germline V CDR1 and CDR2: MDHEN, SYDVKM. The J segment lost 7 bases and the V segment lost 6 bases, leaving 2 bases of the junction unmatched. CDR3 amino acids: CASRDRGPGYTF. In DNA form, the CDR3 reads TGTGCCAGCAGAGACAGGGGGCCTGGCTACACCTTC.

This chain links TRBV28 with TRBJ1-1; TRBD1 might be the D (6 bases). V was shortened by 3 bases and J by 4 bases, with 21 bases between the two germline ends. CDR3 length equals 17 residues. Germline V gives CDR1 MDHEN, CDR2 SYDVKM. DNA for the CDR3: TGTGCCAGCAGTTTGGAGGTTGGAGCGGGGGGCGTCACTGAAGCTTTCTTT. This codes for CASSLEVGAGGVTEAFF.

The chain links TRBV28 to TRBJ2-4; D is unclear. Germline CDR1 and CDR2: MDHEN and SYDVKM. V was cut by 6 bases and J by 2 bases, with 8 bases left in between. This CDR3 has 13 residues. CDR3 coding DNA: TGTGCCAGCAGCCCCCTCCCCAAAAACATTCAGTACTTC. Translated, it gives CASSPLPKNIQYF.

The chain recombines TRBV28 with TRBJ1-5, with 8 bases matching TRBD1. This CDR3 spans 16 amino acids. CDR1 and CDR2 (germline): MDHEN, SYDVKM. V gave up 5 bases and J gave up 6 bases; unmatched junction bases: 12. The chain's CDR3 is CASSPSTRGRGQPQHF. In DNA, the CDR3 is TGTGCCAGCAGTCCCTCCACCAGGGGGCGAGGTCAGCCCCAGCATTTT.

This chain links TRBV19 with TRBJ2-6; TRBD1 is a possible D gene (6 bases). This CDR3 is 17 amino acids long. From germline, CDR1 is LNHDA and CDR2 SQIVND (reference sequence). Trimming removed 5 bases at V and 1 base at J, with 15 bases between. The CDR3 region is CASSAQSGDSGANVLTF. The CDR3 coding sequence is TGTGCCAGTAGTGCCCAATCAGGGGATTCTGGGGCCAACGTCCTGACTTTC. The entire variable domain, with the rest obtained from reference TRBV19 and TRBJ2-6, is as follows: DGGITQSPKYLFRKEGQNVTLSCEQNLNHDAMYWYRQDPGQGLRLIYYSQIVNDFQKGDIAEGYSVSREKKESFPLTVTSAQKNPTAFYLCASSAQSGDSGANVLTFGAGSRLTVL.

In DNA form, the CDR3 reads TGTGCCAGCTCACCAGCCTCGGGACATTTGGGATGGACTGAAGCTTTCTTT. It translates to CASSPASGHLGWTEAFF. The chain couples TRBV18 to TRBJ1-1; perhaps TRBD1 as D (6 bases). The CDR3 is made up of 17 amino acids. Germline CDR1 is KGHSH and CDR2 is LQKENI. V was trimmed by 2 bases and J by 5 bases, leaving 21 bases between them.

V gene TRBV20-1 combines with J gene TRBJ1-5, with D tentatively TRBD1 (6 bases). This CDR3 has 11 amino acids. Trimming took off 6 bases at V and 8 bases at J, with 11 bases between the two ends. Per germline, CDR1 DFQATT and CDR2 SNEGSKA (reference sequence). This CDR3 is CSAVAGEPQHF. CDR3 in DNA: TGCAGTGCCGTCGCAGGGGAGCCCCAGCATTTT.

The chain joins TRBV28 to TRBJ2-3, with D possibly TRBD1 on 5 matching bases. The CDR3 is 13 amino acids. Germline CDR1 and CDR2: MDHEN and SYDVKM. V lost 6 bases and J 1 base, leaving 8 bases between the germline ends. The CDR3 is CASRGRGTDTQYF. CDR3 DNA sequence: TGTGCCAGCAGGGGCAGGGGCACAGATACGCAGTATTTT.

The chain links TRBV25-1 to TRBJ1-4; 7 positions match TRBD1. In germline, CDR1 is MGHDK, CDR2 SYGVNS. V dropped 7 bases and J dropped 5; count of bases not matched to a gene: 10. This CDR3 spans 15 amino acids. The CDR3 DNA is TGTGCCAGCACCGAGCGAGGGACAGCGAATGAAAAACTGTTTTTT. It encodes CASTERGTANEKLFF.

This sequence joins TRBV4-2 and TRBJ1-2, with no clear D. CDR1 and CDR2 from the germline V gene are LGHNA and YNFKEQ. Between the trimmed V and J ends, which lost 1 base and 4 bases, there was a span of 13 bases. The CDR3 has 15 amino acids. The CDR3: CASSQGVQVRYGYTF. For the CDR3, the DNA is TGTGCCAGCAGCCAAGGGGTCCAGGTTCGCTATGGCTACACCTTC.

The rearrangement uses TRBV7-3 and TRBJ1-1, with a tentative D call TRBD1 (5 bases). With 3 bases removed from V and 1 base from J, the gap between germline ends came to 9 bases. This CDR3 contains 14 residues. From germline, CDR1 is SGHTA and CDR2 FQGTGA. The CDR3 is CASSFGGGNTEAFF. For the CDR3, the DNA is TGTGCCAGCAGCTTCGGGGGGGGGAACACTGAAGCTTTCTTT.

The CDR3, as DNA: TGTGCCAGTGGAGTGCTAGCGGTCACAGATACGCAGTATTTT. This gives the protein CASGVLAVTDTQYF. This chain connects TRBV28 to TRBJ2-3; 7 bases map to TRBD2. From germline, CDR1 is MDHEN and CDR2 SYDVKM. J was trimmed by 2 bases and V by 9 bases; bases with no gene match: 8. The CDR3 extends over 14 amino acids.

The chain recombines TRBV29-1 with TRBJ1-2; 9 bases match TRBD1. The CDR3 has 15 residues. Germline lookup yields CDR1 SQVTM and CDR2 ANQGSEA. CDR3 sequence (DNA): TGCGCATTGTACCGACAGGGGGAGACTAACTATGGCTACACCTTC. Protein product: CALYRQGETNYGYTF.

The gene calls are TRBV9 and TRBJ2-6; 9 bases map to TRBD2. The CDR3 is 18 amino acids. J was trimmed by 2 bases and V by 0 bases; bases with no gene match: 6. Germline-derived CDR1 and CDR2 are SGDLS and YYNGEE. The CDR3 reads CASSVGGTSIPGANVLTF. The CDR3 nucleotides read TGTGCCAGCAGCGTAGGGGGGACTAGCATCCCTGGGGCCAACGTCCTGACTTTC. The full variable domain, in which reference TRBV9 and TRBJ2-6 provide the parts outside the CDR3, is DSGVTQTPKHLITATGQRVTLRCSPRSGDLSVYWYQQSLDQGLQFLIQYYNGEERAKGNILERFSAQQFPDLHSELNLSSLELGDSALYFCASSVGGTSIPGANVLTFGAGSRLTVL.